This is a list of T cell receptor beta chains from one sample in a study of shared clonotypes between healthy human individuals. Generated by immunoSEQ multiplex PCR, the TCRdb table keeps only in-frame clones and is missing some. Here the sample spans some 1,400,000 clones, approximately 96% being singletons. The source material was naive CD4+ T cells sorted from blood. Receptor source: a man younger than 45 in good health. CDR3s include the opening cysteine and the closing phenylalanine or tryptophan. The D gene is left open where the match is weak. Not every row has a clone size; where given, it reads once, few, many or a size class.

.	.	17	TRBJ2-2	TRBV10-3	TGTGCCATCAGGACCGATCTCAGGGGGGCCAACACCGGGGAGCTGTTTTTT	CAIRTDLRGANTGELFF
.	TRBD1	15	TRBJ1-5	TRBV28	TGTGCCAGCAGAGGACAGGGCGGGAGCAATCAGCCCCAGCATTTT	CASRGQGGSNQPQHF
.	.	14	TRBJ2-5	TRBV5-5	TGTGCCAGCACCAAACCGACATTTTTGGAGACCCAGTACTTC	CASTKPTFLETQYF
.	TRBD1	15	TRBJ2-7	TRBV7-9	TGTGCCAGCAGCTTACTTGGGACAGGCGGCTACGAGCAGTACTTC	CASSLLGTGGYEQYF
.	.	15	TRBJ2-4	TRBV5-6	TGTGCCAGCAGCTTTGACGGCGGTGTCAAAAACATTCAGTACTTC	CASSFDGGVKNIQYF
.	.	15	TRBJ1-4	TRBV19	TGTGCCAGTAATCGACAGGTCGAATTGCGAGAAAAACTGTTTTTT	CASNRQVELREKLFF
.	.	16	TRBJ2-5	TRBV4-1	TGCGCCAGCAGCCAACGATTCGGGCAGGCGGGAGAGACCCAGTACTTC	CASSQRFGQAGETQYF
.	TRBD2	15	TRBJ2-1	TRBV5-1	TGCGCCAGCAGCTATCTAGCGGGAGGGCTCCATGAGCAGTTCTTC	CASSYLAGGLHEQFF
once	TRBD1	13	TRBJ1-2	TRBV6-1	TGTGCCAGCGAGGACAGGGCTAACTATGGCTACACCTTC	CASEDRANYGYTF
.	.	16	TRBJ2-2	TRBV14	TGTGCCAGCAGCCAAGAAAGGGAACAGAAACACCGGGGAGCTGTTTTT	CASSQEREQKHRGAVF
.	TRBD2	16	TRBJ2-1	TRBV28	TGTGCCAGCAGATGGCGGGGGACTAGCGTGACCGCGGCGCAGTTCTTC	CASRWRGTSVTAAQFF
.	.	15	TRBJ2-3	TRBV4-1	TGCGCCAACAGCCAAGAGGGCGCTCGGCCAGATACGCAGTATTTT	CANSQEGARPDTQYF
.	TRBD2	16	TRBJ2-3	TRBV5-4	TGTGCCAGCAGCCCCCGATTACTAGCGGAACCAGATACGCAGTATTTT	CASSPRLLAEPDTQYF
.	TRBD2	16	TRBJ2-1	TRBV4-3	TGCGCCAGCAGCCAAGATAGCGGGAGGCCTAACAATGAGCAGTTCTTC	CASSQDSGRPNNEQFF
.	.	14	TRBJ2-7	TRBV7-2	TGTGCCAGCAGCCGTGGGGGAGGAAACTACGAGCAGTACTTC	CASSRGGGNYEQYF
once	.	13	TRBJ2-5	TRBV7-6	TGTGCCAGCAGCTTACAGGGGCAAGAGACCCAGTACTTC	CASSLQGQETQYF